The 32 T cell receptor beta chains below all came from one sample that was sequenced in a study of blood T cell repertoires in COVID-19. Assay used: immunoSEQ multiplex PCR; TCRdb lists only in-frame clones, some missing. The sample contains about 360,000 clones, about 88% of which appear only once. Material for sequencing was peripheral blood. Receptor source: a woman between 55 and 75 years old with COVID-19, enrolled during active disease.

The chain uses TRBV7-2 and TRBJ1-2; D ambiguous. Germline V lookup: CDR1 SGHTA, CDR2 FQGNSA. V was cut by 7 bases and J by 3 bases, with 12 bases left in between. The CDR3 contains 13 residues. CDR3: CASTRLRYYGYTF. CDR3 in DNA: TGTGCCAGCACCAGACTCCGATACTATGGCTACACCTTC.

The chain recombines TRBV6-6 with TRBJ1-4; 10 nucleotides match TRBD1. Trimming cost V 5 bases and J 8 bases; bases outside gene matches: 8. The CDR3 is made up of 15 amino acids. CDR1 MNHNY and CDR2 SVGAGI come from the germline V gene (reference sequence). The CDR3 here is CASSRPGQGLEKLFF. The CDR3 DNA sequence: TGTGCCAGCAGTCGACCGGGACAGGGGCTAGAAAAACTGTTTTTT.

The rearrangement uses TRBV5-1 and TRBJ2-7; 7 nucleotides match TRBD2. Losses at the gene ends were 4 bases for V and 5 bases for J; bases not matched to a gene: 12. The length of the CDR3 is 15 residues. Germline V gene lookup returns CDR1 SGHRS and CDR2 YFSETQ. Written as DNA, the CDR3 is TGCGCCAGCAGCACCCGCGGGGAGGGTGTAAACGAGCAGTACTTC. This encodes CASSTRGEGVNEQYF.

The genes are TRBV7-2 and TRBJ2-5; 7 bases agree with TRBD2. In germline, CDR1 is SGHTA, CDR2 FQGNSA. This CDR3 contains 15 residues. Trimming at V came to 5 bases and at J to 1 base, leaving 7 bases not matched to a gene. CDR3 sequence reads: CASSQGRGRQETQYF. The CDR3 DNA reads as TGTGCCAGCAGCCAAGGGAGGGGTCGCCAAGAGACCCAGTACTTC.

This chain links TRBV4-2 with TRBJ1-2; TRBD1 agrees at 7 bases. The CDR3 sequence is 19 residues long. CDR1 is LGHNA, CDR2 YNFKEQ, per germline. V dropped 6 bases and J dropped 6; count of bases not matched to a gene: 25. The CDR3: CASRQSARDSSFEGDGYTF. DNA of the CDR3: TGTGCCAGCAGGCAAAGTGCACGGGACAGCTCGTTTGAGGGAGATGGCTACACCTTC.

The chain couples TRBV4-3 to TRBJ2-7; TRBD1 agrees at 7 bases. CDR3 length equals 16 residues. The junction had 13 bases not matched to a gene; V was cut back by 0 bases and J by 8 bases. In germline, CDR1 is LGHNA, CDR2 YSLEER. The CDR3 reads CASSQESVPGTAKQYF. In DNA form, the CDR3 reads TGCGCCAGCAGCCAAGAGTCGGTCCCCGGGACAGCCAAGCAGTACTTC.

This clone showed up just once. This rearrangement joins TRBV6-2 or TRBV6-3 to TRBJ1-2; 10 nucleotides line up with TRBD1. V gave up 0 bases and J gave up 7 bases; unmatched junction bases: 8. The germline V gene has CDR1 MNHEY and CDR2 SVGEGT. The length of the CDR3 is 16 residues. The chain's CDR3 is CASSYSGFGTGVGYTF. The CDR3 bases are TGTGCCAGCAGTTACTCGGGCTTCGGGACAGGGGTTGGCTACACCTTC.

This chain's CDR3 is CASSIGIAGTVAKNIQYF. CDR3 DNA: TGTGCCAGTAGTATTGGGATAGCGGGGACGGTAGCCAAAAACATTCAGTACTTC. The V gene is TRBV19, the J gene TRBJ2-4, with 8 nucleotides matching TRBD2. Germline V gene data show CDR1 as LNHDA and CDR2 as SQIVND (reference sequence). Losses at the gene ends were 3 bases for V and 0 bases for J; bases not matched to a gene: 10. This CDR3 has 18 residues.

In its sample, this clone was seen a few times. This chain joins TRBV4-3 and TRBJ1-2; 10 nucleotides align to TRBD1. The ends lost 1 base at V and 8 bases at J; junction bases unmatched: 4. Germline CDR1 reads LGHNA; CDR2 reads YSLEER. The CDR3 extends over 14 amino acids. The CDR3 spells CASSQGQGAEGYTF. The CDR3 bases are TGCGCCAGCAGCCAAGGACAGGGGGCGGAGGGCTACACCTTC.

V gene TRBV9 combines with J gene TRBJ1-2; D unresolved. CDR3 size: 13 residues. The V end lost 0 bases, the J end lost 4 bases, and 7 bases lay between the germline ends. In germline, CDR1 is SGDLS, CDR2 YYNGEE. CDR3: CASSVANSYGYTF. DNA of the CDR3: TGTGCCAGCAGCGTAGCCAACAGCTATGGCTACACCTTC.

In the case of this clone: A read error may account for a junction end that differs from germline. The gene calls are TRBV19 and TRBJ1-3; TRBD1 might be the D (5 bases). Germline CDR1 is LNHDA and CDR2 is SQIVND (reference sequence). The CDR3 consists of 13 residues. CDR3 protein: CASSVRGGARLDF. The CDR3 DNA reads TGTGCCAGTAGTGTCCGAGGAGGGGCTCGCTTAGATTTT.

The chain combines TRBV6-1 with TRBJ2-5, with 10 bases that match TRBD2. CDR1 and CDR2 (germline): MNHNS, SASEGT. The length of the CDR3 is 16 residues. V shed 1 base and J 5 bases; nucleotides not matched to a gene: 7. The CDR3 spells CASSEVSGGAQETQYF. The CDR3 nucleotides read TGTGCCAGCAGTGAAGTGAGCGGGGGGGCTCAGGAGACCCAGTACTTC.

This clone appeared a single time. The chain uses TRBV11-1 and TRBJ1-1; 8 positions match TRBD1. Unmatched junction bases numbered 3, after V lost 5 bases and J lost 7 bases. The CDR3 extends over 12 amino acids. Germline V gene sequence: CDR1 SGHAT, CDR2 FQDESV (reference sequence). The chain's CDR3 is CASSLDRGEAFF. The CDR3 coding sequence is TGTGCCAGCAGCCTCGACAGGGGTGAAGCTTTCTTT.

The V gene is TRBV11-1, the J gene TRBJ1-1, with a weak D call TRBD1 (6 bases). In germline, CDR1 is SGHAT, CDR2 FQDESV (reference sequence). The V end lost 6 bases, the J end lost 6 bases, and 17 bases lay between the germline ends. CDR3 length: 14 residues. This CDR3 is CASRTGHSSAEAFF. For the CDR3, the DNA is TGTGCCAGCAGAACGGGACACAGTTCGGCTGAAGCTTTCTTT.

This chain links TRBV5-1 with TRBJ2-2, with a weak D call TRBD1 (6 bases). Per the germline V gene, CDR1 is SGHRS and CDR2 is YFSETQ. Trimming took off 3 bases at V and 0 bases at J, with 12 bases between the two ends. The CDR3 has 16 amino acids. DNA for the CDR3: TGCGCCAGCAGCTCTAGGGGGTGGGCGAACACCGGGGAGCTGTTTTTT. Encoded protein: CASSSRGWANTGELFF.

The sample holds one count of this clone. The CDR3 sequence is CASSSLTSIISAEQFF. The CDR3 DNA reads TGTGCCAGCAGCTCCCTTACTAGTATCATCTCGGCTGAGCAGTTCTTC. The chain has TRBV5-5 and TRBJ2-1; weak D call: TRBD2 (5 bases). The CDR3 consists of 16 residues. CDR1 and CDR2 (germline): SGHKS, YYEKEE (reference sequence). Trimming removed 3 bases from V and 9 bases from J, with 22 bases in between.

The rearrangement joins TRBV2 to TRBJ2-7; tentatively, D is TRBD1 (5 bases). Germline V gene sequence: CDR1 SNHLY, CDR2 FYNNEI. CDR3 size: 13 residues. Between the trimmed V and J ends, which lost 4 bases and 6 bases, there was a span of 13 bases. The CDR3 bases are TGTGCCAGCAGTGTTGCGACAGACTTCGAGCAGTACTTC. It is translated as CASSVATDFEQYF.

The chain uses TRBV5-4 and TRBJ2-3; 9 nucleotides match TRBD2. CDR1 and CDR2 from the germline V gene are SGHNT and YYREEE (reference sequence). The CDR3 contains 16 residues. Trimming at V came to 4 bases and at J to 1 base, leaving 7 bases not matched to a gene. DNA for the CDR3: TGTGCCAGCAGCGGCCCTAGCGGGGTTGGCACAGATACGCAGTATTTT. Protein product: CASSGPSGVGTDTQYF.

V gene TRBV5-1 combines with J gene TRBJ1-1, with 7 bases identical to TRBD1. Trimming removed 2 bases from V and 9 bases from J; junction bases left unmatched: 7. CDR1 SGHRS and CDR2 YFSETQ come from the germline V gene. This CDR3 comprises 13 residues. The CDR3 is CASSLSGQVKAFF. DNA of the CDR3: TGCGCCAGCAGCTTAAGCGGACAGGTTAAAGCTTTCTTT.

Turning to this clone: Other DNA sequences from this sample encode an identical CDR3 as well. J is TRBJ1-6 and V is TRBV2, with D tentatively TRBD1 (6 bases). This CDR3 has 12 residues. V dropped 5 bases and J dropped 8 bases, with 7 bases sitting between them. Per germline, CDR1 SNHLY and CDR2 FYNNEI. In nucleotides, the CDR3 is TGTGCCAGCAGTAAGGGGGATTCACCCCTCCACTTT. Translating it yields CASSKGDSPLHF.

The chain uses TRBV15 and TRBJ2-2; a possible D gene is TRBD2 (7 bases). CDR1 LNHNV and CDR2 YYDKDF come from the germline V gene (reference sequence). The CDR3 totals 16 residues. V dropped 2 bases and J dropped 6 bases, with 16 bases sitting between them. CDR3 region: CATSRIAGASPGELFF. CDR3 nucleotide sequence: TGTGCCACCAGCAGAATCGCGGGGGCATCTCCCGGGGAGCTGTTTTTT.

The rearrangement joins TRBV4-3 to TRBJ1-2, with a weak D call TRBD1 (5 bases). Germline-derived CDR1 and CDR2 are LGHNA and YSLEER. Between the trimmed V and J ends, which lost 0 bases and 2 bases, there was a span of 13 bases. The CDR3 is 16 residues long. The CDR3 sequence: CASSQDIQGGNYGYTF. The CDR3 DNA is TGCGCCAGCAGCCAAGATATTCAGGGAGGGAACTATGGCTACACCTTC.

This clone has more than one count but fewer than ten. Here the CDR3 reads CASSSGPNVPRGVISEQYF. In DNA form, the CDR3 reads TGCGCCAGCAGCTCGGGCCCCAATGTCCCACGGGGTGTAATCTCCGAGCAGTACTTC. The J gene is TRBJ2-7, the V gene TRBV5-1, with D tentatively TRBD2 (5 bases). Looked up from germline, CDR1 is SGHRS and CDR2 is YFSETQ. V was clipped by 3 bases and J by 6 bases, with 31 bases between them. This CDR3 has 19 residues. The variable domain in full, with the rest retrieved from reference TRBV5-1 and TRBJ2-7, is KAGVTQTPRYLIKTRGQQVTLSCSPISGHRSVSWYQQTPGQGLQFLFEYFSETQRNKGNFPGRFSGRQFSNSRSEMNVSTLELGDSALYLCASSSGPNVPRGVISEQYFGPGTRLTVT.

This clone was seen at least ten times. The chain is built from TRBV19 and TRBJ1-1; no clear D gene. The CDR3 has 13 residues. V was clipped by 3 bases and J by 1 base, with 6 bases between them. The germline V gene encodes CDR1 LNHDA and CDR2 SQIVND (reference sequence). CDR3 in DNA: TGTGCCAGTAGTATCGTCCCGAACACTGAAGCTTTCTTT. Translation: CASSIVPNTEAFF.

The chain carries TRBV7-9 and TRBJ1-1; 8 bases align to TRBD1. J was trimmed by 8 bases and V by 3 bases; bases with no gene match: 11. Germline assignment: CDR1 SEHNR and CDR2 FQNEAQ (reference sequence). This CDR3 has 15 residues. The CDR3 region is CASSLGTGVSGEAFF. DNA of the CDR3: TGTGCCAGCAGCTTGGGGACAGGCGTTTCTGGCGAAGCTTTCTTT.

The gene calls are TRBV27 and TRBJ2-7, with D possibly matching TRBD2 (5 bases). CDR1 is MNHEY and CDR2 is SMNVEV in the germline V gene (reference sequence). CDR3 length: 12 residues. V was cut by 6 bases and J by 4 bases, with 10 bases left in between. CDR3 nucleotides: TGTGCCAGCAGCCCTACGGGGTACGAGCAGTACTTC. It encodes CASSPTGYEQYF.

The rearrangement links TRBV30 to TRBJ2-7; the D gene is possibly TRBD1 (5 bases). Germline V gene data show CDR1 as GTSNPN and CDR2 as SVGIG (reference sequence). The V gene lost 1 base and the J gene lost 7 bases, with 14 bases spanning the gap. This CDR3 has 13 residues. The CDR3 reads CAWSGLLSGEQYF. As DNA, the CDR3 is TGTGCCTGGAGTGGCCTCTTGTCAGGGGAGCAGTACTTC.

V and J are TRBV3-1 (or the pseudogene TRBV3-2) and TRBJ1-1; D is ambiguous. There are 14 residues in the CDR3. Trimming left V 2 bases short and J 1 base short, with 8 bases between. CDR1 LGHDT and CDR2 YNNKEL come from the germline V gene (reference sequence). The CDR3 DNA is TGTGCCAGCAGCCAACCCCCAGGGAACACTGAAGCTTTCTTT. Translating gives CASSQPPGNTEAFF.

This CDR3 is CAWRPTERGGNTGELFF. The CDR3 region has the DNA TGTGCCTGGAGGCCCACGGAAAGGGGTGGGAACACCGGGGAGCTGTTTTTT. This sequence joins TRBV30 and TRBJ2-2; possibly TRBD1 for D (5 bases). V was pared by 3 bases and J by 1 base, with 18 bases between. The CDR3 has 17 residues. Germline lookup yields CDR1 GTSNPN and CDR2 SVGIG (reference sequence).

J is TRBJ1-1 and V is TRBV7-9; D gene ambiguous. From germline, CDR1 is SEHNR and CDR2 FQNEAQ (reference sequence). Trimming shortened V by 5 bases and J by 8 bases, and 9 bases separated the two germline ends. The CDR3 is 11 residues long. CDR3 amino acids: CASSPRGEAFF. CDR3 DNA: TGTGCCAGCAGCCCGAGAGGGGAAGCTTTCTTT. Supplemented by reference TRBV7-9 and TRBJ1-1, the full variable domain reads DTGVSQNPRHKITKRGQNVTFRCDPISEHNRLYWYRQTLGQGPEFLTYFQNEAQLEKSRLLSDRFSAERPKGSFSTLEIQRTEQGDSAMYLCASSPRGEAFFGQGTRLTVV.

The genes are TRBV12-5 and TRBJ2-7; 8 nucleotides match TRBD2. Germline CDR1 LGHNT, CDR2 FRNRAP. V lost 3 bases and J lost 0; bases outside the gene matches: 16. CDR3 length: 19 amino acids. The CDR3 protein is CASGFVSLPERGPSYEQYF. Written as DNA, the CDR3 is TGTGCTAGTGGTTTCGTTTCCCTCCCCGAGCGGGGGCCCTCCTACGAGCAGTACTTC.

The CDR3 sequence is CASSPWTGGGEKLFF. CDR3 coding DNA: TGTGCCAGCAGCCCCTGGACAGGGGGCGGCGAAAAACTGTTTTTT. The rearrangement uses TRBV7-2 and TRBJ1-4; 11 bases line up with TRBD1. Trimming at V came to 5 bases and at J to 8 bases, leaving 7 bases not matched to a gene. Per germline, CDR1 SGHTA and CDR2 FQGNSA. The CDR3 runs to 15 residues.